This section outlines one T cell receptor (beta chain) sequence together with its context. Its cognate antigen is unknown. The sample belongs to a study of blood T cells in healthy people across ages. Study observations and caveats: A roughly linear fall in TCR beta diversity per million T cells was seen with increasing age. Versus aged donors, long-lived donors had higher diversity and more naive CD4+ cells. Expanded clonotype changes were possibly confounded by unknown donor CMV status.

CDR1 MNHEY and CDR2 SVGEGT come from the germline V gene. With 5 bases removed from V and 6 bases from J, the gap between germline ends came to 11 bases. The CDR3 consists of 13 residues. The authors ran a second PCR of roughly 6 to 12 cycles using a sample-barcoded 5' primer and a J-beta primer mix. TCRdb re-analysed the 5' RACE reads in MiXCR, keeping a single row per CDR3 protein. Among approximately 1.5 million distinct CDR3 sequences listed, 35% to 45% were seen once. Drawn from each donor were roughly 9.4 milliliters of peripheral blood. The chain recombines TRBV6-2 or TRBV6-3 with TRBJ1-5; D is possibly TRBD1 (5 bases). The sample was blood. The TCR sequence derives from a woman aged 18 to 35 in good health. This chain's CDR3 is CASSDGGGQPQHF. The CDR3 coding sequence is TGTGCCAGCAGTGACGGGGGAGGTCAGCCCCAGCATTTT.